Listed below are T cell receptor beta chains from one sample, sequenced in a study of T cells in Graves' hyperthyroidism and ophthalmopathy. TCRdb independently ran MiXCR on the multiplex PCR reads; one entry per CDR3 protein. The repertoire holds some 550,000 distinct CDR3 sequences, with around 16% as singletons. Specimen: blood. The receptors come from a woman aged 40 to 50 with Graves' ophthalmopathy. Each CDR3 is given with its conserved first and last residue.

TRBV5-1	CASRPTSGYGNEQFF
TRBV2	CASSVRGQNTEAFF
TRBV6-1	CASGGQGSGQPQHF
TRBV10-3	CAISLGYGYTF
TRBV5-5	CASSSTPGRAPGTYEQYF
TRBV2	CASSALGTSGRETQYF
TRBV6-2/TRBV6-3	CASSDLLAGAGEQYF
TRBV28	CASSLYGEGLARETQYF
TRBV7-3	CASSLVGGRTGELFF
TRBV5-6	CASSLEYGRGTDTQYF
TRBV7-3	CASSLTAGASTDTQYF
TRBV12-3/TRBV12-4	CASSPRTSSETQYF